The 11 T cell receptor beta chains reported below all come from one sample, sequenced in a study of shared clonotypes between healthy human individuals. CD45RO-negative, CCR7-selected cells formed the naive CD8 fraction, which excluded terminally differentiated effector memory CD45RA+ cells. TCRdb keeps only in-frame clones here, not all; method: immunoSEQ multiplex PCR. The sample consists of about 680,000 clones, about 91% of them appearing once. Sequenced input: naive CD8+ T cells sorted from blood. All receptors come from a man between 25 and 39 years old in good health.

The rearrangement uses TRBV25-1 and TRBJ2-5; D is perhaps TRBD2 (6 bases). The germline V and J ends were trimmed by 7 bases and 1 base, with 10 bases remaining between them. CDR1 MGHDK and CDR2 SYGVNS come from the germline V gene. This CDR3 has 13 amino acids. In DNA form, the CDR3 reads TGTGCCAGCACCTCGGGACTCCAAGAGACCCAGTACTTC. It translates to CASTSGLQETQYF.

The chain recombines TRBV25-1 with TRBJ2-7; possibly TRBD1 for D (5 bases). V was clipped by 1 base and J by 3 bases, with 13 bases between them. This CDR3 contains 15 residues. Germline CDR1 and CDR2: MGHDK and SYGVNS. The CDR3 sequence: CASSESTGIRYEQYF. The CDR3 DNA follows: TGTGCCAGCAGTGAATCTACAGGAATACGCTACGAGCAGTACTTC.

V gene TRBV30 combines with J gene TRBJ2-5; TRBD1 is a possible D gene (6 bases). The ends were cut back, 1 base at V and 4 bases at J, with 16 bases in the middle. This CDR3 has 15 amino acids. Germline CDR1 is GTSNPN and CDR2 is SVGIG (reference sequence). CDR3 nucleotide sequence: TGTGCCTGGAGTGGGACAGCAGTAATCCCAGAGACCCAGTACTTC. Protein product: CAWSGTAVIPETQYF.

At least ten counts were recorded for this clone. This chain uses TRBV28 with TRBJ2-7; a weak D match, TRBD2 (6 bases). Trimming removed 8 bases at V and 2 bases at J, with 10 bases between. The CDR3 covers 12 residues. Per germline, CDR1 MDHEN and CDR2 SYDVKM. CDR3 loop: CASGGIAYEQYF. In nucleotides, the CDR3 is TGTGCCAGCGGGGGGATTGCCTACGAGCAGTACTTC. Using reference TRBV28 and TRBJ2-7 for the parts outside the CDR3, the full variable domain is DVKVTQSSRYLVKRTGEKVFLECVQDMDHENMFWYRQDPGLGLRLIYFSYDVKMKEKGDIPEGYSVSREKKERFSLILESASTNQTSMYLCASGGIAYEQYFGPGTRLTVT.

CDR3 sequence reads: CASTPDLITDTQYF. The CDR3 DNA is TGCGCCAGCACTCCGGACCTAATCACAGATACGCAGTATTTT. The V and J genes are TRBV4-3 and TRBJ2-3; D not certain. The CDR3 contains 14 residues. V gave up 7 bases and J gave up 2 bases, with 13 bases separating them. Germline V CDR1 and CDR2: LGHNA, YSLEER.

The V gene is TRBV6-5, the J gene TRBJ2-5, with a possible D match to TRBD2 (6 bases). This CDR3 contains 15 residues. Per germline, CDR1 MNHEY and CDR2 SVGAGI. The V gene lost 0 bases and the J gene lost 4 bases, with 12 bases spanning the gap. CDR3 region: CASSYSDREAETQYF. For the CDR3, the DNA is TGTGCCAGCAGTTACTCGGATAGGGAGGCAGAGACCCAGTACTTC.

The rearrangement uses TRBV9 and TRBJ1-2; unclear D gene. V lost 2 bases and J 5 bases, leaving 10 bases between the germline ends. The CDR3 length is 13 residues. Looked up from germline, CDR1 is SGDLS and CDR2 is YYNGEE. The CDR3 DNA sequence: TGTGCCAGCAGCGTTTCGACGGAATATGGCTACACCTTC. Protein product: CASSVSTEYGYTF.

The chain combines TRBV7-9 with TRBJ2-3; 11 nucleotides match TRBD1. This CDR3 is built from 16 residues. Germline values: CDR1 SEHNR, CDR2 FQNEAQ (reference sequence). V lost 1 base, J lost 4 bases, and 4 bases stayed unmatched. CDR3 loop: CASSLGTGGRADTQYF. Here the CDR3 DNA reads TGTGCCAGCAGCTTAGGGACAGGGGGCCGGGCAGATACGCAGTATTTT.

Worth noting for this clone: The sample holds other DNA sequences that translate to the same CDR3. This chain joins TRBV11-2 and TRBJ1-5; no firm D call. V was shortened by 1 base and J by 1 base, with 5 bases between the two germline ends. CDR1 and CDR2 (germline): SGHAT, FQNNGV. This CDR3 comprises 14 residues. The CDR3 DNA follows: TGTGCCAGCAGCTTAGGACAAAGCAATCAGCCCCAGCATTTT. This sequence encodes CASSLGQSNQPQHF.

This chain uses TRBV27 with TRBJ2-7, with 14 bases that match TRBD2. Germline V gene lookup returns CDR1 MNHEY and CDR2 SMNVEV (reference sequence). V was pared by 5 bases and J by 3 bases, with 6 bases of the junction left unmatched. The CDR3 is 16 residues long. The DNA of the CDR3 is TGTGCCAGCAGTGGGACTAGCGGGAGCGGTGTCTACGAGCAGTACTTC. Residues: CASSGTSGSGVYEQYF.

This clone has more than one count but fewer than ten. The sample holds other DNA sequences that translate to the same CDR3. J is TRBJ2-2 and V is TRBV27; D uncertain. The CDR3 is 13 amino acids. Germline V gene lookup returns CDR1 MNHEY and CDR2 SMNVEV (reference sequence). Trimming cost V 3 bases and J 4 bases, with 6 bases left between them. DNA for the CDR3: TGTGCCAGCAGTTTGTCGGGCACCGGGGAGCTGTTTTTT. It specifies CASSLSGTGELFF.